Below are 4 T cell receptor beta chains sequenced from a single sample in a study of beta chain features in type 1 diabetes. The authors reverse transcribed all of the isolated RNA, so sequencing captured expressed TCRB transcripts. Here immunoSEQ multiplex PCR was the method, and the copy in TCRdb shows in-frame clones only, minus some. The sample has a few hundred thousand clones; about a tenth are singletons. The specimen was central memory CD4+ T cells from blood. Receptors were obtained from a young man in good health.

The genes are TRBV7-2 and TRBJ2-7, with a possible D match to TRBD1 (6 bases). The germline V gene has CDR1 SGHTA and CDR2 FQGNSA. The CDR3 runs 13 residues. Trimming removed 3 bases from V and 3 bases from J, with 9 bases in between. CDR3 protein: CASSLNRDYEQYF. Written as DNA, the CDR3 is TGTGCCAGCAGCTTGAACAGGGACTACGAGCAGTACTTC.

The chain employs TRBV14 and TRBJ1-1; 8 bases fit TRBD1. V trimming: 3 bases; J trimming: 1 base; junction bases outside the gene matches: 4. There are 15 residues in the CDR3. CDR1 is SGHDN, CDR2 FVKESK, per germline. The CDR3 sequence: CASSHSGTGNTEAFF. The CDR3, as DNA: TGTGCCAGCAGCCACTCCGGGACAGGGAACACTGAAGCTTTCTTT.

This clone was recorded a few times. The chain combines TRBV27 with TRBJ1-4, with a tentative D call TRBD1 (6 bases). Trimming pared 6 bases from V and 0 bases from J, leaving 20 bases between. The length of the CDR3 is 18 residues. CDR1 and CDR2 (germline): MNHEY, SMNVEV (reference sequence). CDR3: CASSPHGQGSTTNEKLFF. The CDR3 DNA is TGTGCCAGCAGCCCACACGGTCAGGGGTCAACAACTAATGAAAAACTGTTTTTT. The variable domain in full, completed from reference TRBV27 and TRBJ1-4, reads EAQVTQNPRYLITVTGKKLTVTCSQNMNHEYMSWYRQDPGLGLRQIYYSMNVEVTDKGDVPEGYKVSRKEKRNFPLILESPSPNQTSLYFCASSPHGQGSTTNEKLFFGSGTQLSVL.

This clone was detected only a few times. The CDR3 region is CAWSVGQANGYTF. The CDR3 DNA sequence: TGTGCCTGGAGTGTAGGTCAGGCAAATGGCTACACCTTC. The chain uses TRBV30 and TRBJ1-2, with D unresolved. CDR1 GTSNPN and CDR2 SVGIG come from the germline V gene (reference sequence). The V and J ends lost 0 bases and 6 bases respectively, with 11 bases between them. The CDR3 length is 13 residues.